The clone carrying this TCR beta chain was picked up many times. From germline, CDR1 is DFQATT and CDR2 SNEGSKA (reference sequence). V dropped 3 bases and J dropped 15; count of bases not matched to a gene: 17. There are 14 residues in the CDR3. This specimen comes from a study of T cells in Graves' hyperthyroidism and ophthalmopathy. For the study at large: Before any treatment, at initial diagnosis, peripheral blood was collected.

TCR beta CDR3 regions were amplified from RNA transcripts. HTBI primers were the set used in a first-round RT-PCR of the TCR CDR3. Via MiXCR, TCRdb re-called the multiplex PCR reads, giving one row per CDR3 protein. The sample lists approximately 400,000 distinct CDR3 sequences, about 19% seen once, with around 3.6% in the top ten. Among the patients, aged 18 to 65, hyperthyroidism was newly diagnosed and had lasted under 2 months. This TCR derives from a woman aged 18-30 years with Graves' hyperthyroidism. The sequencing input was blood. The V call is TRBV20-1, the J call TRBJ1-5; 7 bases are shared with TRBD1. The CDR3, as DNA: TGCAGTGCTAGCGCTTGGGACAGTCGAAGCCATCGGCATTTT. Its translation is CSASAWDSRSHRHF.